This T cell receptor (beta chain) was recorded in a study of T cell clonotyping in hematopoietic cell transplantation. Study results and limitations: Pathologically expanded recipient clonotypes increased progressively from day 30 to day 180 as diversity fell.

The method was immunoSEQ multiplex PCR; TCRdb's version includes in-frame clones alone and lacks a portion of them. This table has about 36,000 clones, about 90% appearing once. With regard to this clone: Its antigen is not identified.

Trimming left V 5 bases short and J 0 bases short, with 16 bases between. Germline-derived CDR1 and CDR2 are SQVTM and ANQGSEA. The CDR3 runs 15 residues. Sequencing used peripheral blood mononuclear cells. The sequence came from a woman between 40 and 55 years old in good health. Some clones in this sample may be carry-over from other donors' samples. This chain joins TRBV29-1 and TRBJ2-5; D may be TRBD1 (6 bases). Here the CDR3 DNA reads TGCAGCGTTAAAGGGGACAACAGGTACCAAGAGACCCAGTACTTC. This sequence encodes CSVKGDNRYQETQYF.